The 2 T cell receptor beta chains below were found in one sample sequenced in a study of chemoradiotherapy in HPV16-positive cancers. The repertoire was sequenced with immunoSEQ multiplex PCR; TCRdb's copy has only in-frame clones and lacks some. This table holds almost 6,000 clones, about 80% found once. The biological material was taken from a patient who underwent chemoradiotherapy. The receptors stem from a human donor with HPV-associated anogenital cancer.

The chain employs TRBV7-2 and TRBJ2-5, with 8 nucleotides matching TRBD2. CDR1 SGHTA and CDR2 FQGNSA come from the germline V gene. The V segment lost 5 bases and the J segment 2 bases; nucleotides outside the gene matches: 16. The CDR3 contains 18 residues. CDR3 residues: CASSQPTGLAGLQETQYF. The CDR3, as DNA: TGTGCCAGCAGCCAACCCACTGGACTAGCCGGGTTACAAGAGACCCAGTACTTC.

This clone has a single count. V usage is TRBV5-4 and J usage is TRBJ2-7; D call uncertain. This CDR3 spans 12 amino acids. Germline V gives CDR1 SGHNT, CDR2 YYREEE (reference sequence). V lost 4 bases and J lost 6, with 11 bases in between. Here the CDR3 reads CASSQWVGEQYF. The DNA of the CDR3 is TGTGCCAGCAGCCAGTGGGTGGGCGAGCAGTACTTC.